The entry that follows covers one T cell receptor (beta chain) sequence. V was shortened by 10 bases and J by 1 base, with 10 bases between the two germline ends. The CDR3 sequence is 12 residues long. Per the germline V gene, CDR1 is MDHEN and CDR2 is SYDVKM. Original analysis: Reference gene primer amplification gave nucleated cell count estimates. Clones were read by immunoSEQ multiplex PCR, and TCRdb kept only the in-frame ones, dropping some. V and J calls and clone size are those listed in that table; D and trimming were worked out from the DNA. The repertoire holds 90,000 or so clones, approximately 86% seen once, with approximately 1.2% in the top ten. This sample was included in a study of blood T cell repertoires in COVID-19. The overall study: PBMCs, B-cell-depleted T cells, or T cells provided the cDNA or gDNA that made up the material.

Material: peripheral blood. V gene TRBV28 combines with J gene TRBJ1-2, with a tentative D call TRBD1 (5 bases). The source is a man of 80 years or more with active or convalescent COVID-19. CDR3 coding DNA: TGTGCCACTCGGAGGGGTAACTATGGCTACACCTTC. It translates to CATRRGNYGYTF.